This T cell receptor beta chain was found in a study of identical twins. Study-wide results and caveats: The models systematically underestimated how much out-of-frame TCR alpha was shared in monozygotic twins. Analyses of zero insertions could, in part, be confounded by invariant MAIT and iNKT cells.

Comment on this clonotype: The antigen is not known.

The length of the CDR3 is 11 residues. Germline V lookup: CDR1 DFQATT, CDR2 SNEGSKA (reference sequence). The V gene lost 6 bases and the J gene lost 4 bases, with 10 bases spanning the gap. There were only healthy Caucasians among the donors. A universal primer site was added by template switching, and unique molecular identifiers were carried by the cDNA. TCRdb used MiXCR to reprocess the 5' RACE reads, holding one entry per CDR3 protein. The sample records around 1.7 million distinct CDR3 sequences, under 35% being singletons. This TCR came from a newborn girl in good health. The chain joins TRBV20-1 to TRBJ2-7; D not resolved. Sequencing input: cord blood. The DNA for the CDR3 is TGCAGTGCAGCCTACAGTTACGAGCAGTACTTC. Translated, it gives CSAAYSYEQYF.